Here is one T cell receptor (beta chain) with its context. As yet, its antigen is unknown. The data stem from a study of vaccination and CD4 T cells after COVID-19. Study-wide context: SARS-CoV-2 was confirmed by nasal swab PCR; disease was mild in eight to ten, severe in one. With a range of 35 to 161, the median interval from diagnosis to drawing post-COVID samples was less than 130 days. Timing of post-vaccine sample collection was a median approximately 79 days after dose two, with a range of 14 to 241. Stimulation used overlapping spike peptides from SARS-CoV-2, HCoV-NL63, HCoV-OC43 and HCoV-229E.

An Oncomine TCR Beta short-read assay was used to sequence the DNA from cultured CD4+ T cells. TCRdb fed the PCR reads into MiXCR, producing one record per CDR3 protein. The data contain 15,000 or so distinct CDR3 sequences, around half of them seen just once; the ten biggest clones take up roughly 7.8%. Treatment here: roughly 11-day PBMC culture with coronavirus spike peptide pools or control peptides (ViraFEST assay). CDR3 length equals 15 residues. The V gene's germline CDR1 is MNHNS and CDR2 SASEGT. With 6 bases removed from V and 5 bases from J, the gap between germline ends came to 16 bases. The chain has TRBV6-1 and TRBJ1-4, with D maybe TRBD1 (5 bases). The TCR originated in a human donor who had recovered from COVID-19. Specimen: CD4+ T cells from blood, cultured in vitro. The CDR3 protein is CASRRRGGGNEKLFF. The CDR3 nucleotides are TGTGCCAGCAGGCGTCGGGGGGGAGGGAATGAAAAACTGTTTTTT.